This is a list of T cell receptor beta chains from one sample in a study of cytomegalovirus exposure and HLA in healthy donors. TCRdb's copy holds only in-frame clones and misses some; the assay was immunoSEQ multiplex PCR. The data contain about 110,000 clones, about 86% of them seen just once; the ten biggest clones take up under 2.5%. Sequenced: PBMCs. These receptors all come from a woman in her thirties in good health and CMV-seronegative. Each CDR3 is given with its conserved first and last residue. D genes are given only for firm matches. Only some rows state a clone size, as once, few, many or a class for expanded clones.

V gene: TRBV9; J gene: TRBJ2-1; clone size: .; D gene: TRBD2; CDR3 protein: CASSARGGSTYNEQFF; CDR3 DNA: TGTGCCAGCAGCGCCCGGGGCGGGAGTACCTACAATGAGCAGTTCTTC
V gene: TRBV7-9; J gene: TRBJ1-1; clone size: once; D gene: .; CDR3 protein: CASSLNIEAFF; CDR3 DNA: TGTGCCAGCAGCTTAAACATTGAAGCTTTCTTT
V gene: TRBV5-4; J gene: TRBJ1-5; clone size: .; D gene: .; CDR3 protein: CASSFQGNQPQHF; CDR3 DNA: TGTGCCAGCAGCTTCCAGGGAAATCAGCCCCAGCATTTT
V gene: TRBV18; J gene: TRBJ2-7; clone size: .; D gene: TRBD1; CDR3 protein: CASSPGRGRSYEQYF; CDR3 DNA: TGTGCCAGCTCACCAGGCAGGGGGCGTTCCTACGAGCAGTACTTC
V gene: TRBV18; J gene: TRBJ2-1; clone size: .; D gene: .; CDR3 protein: CASSGGTYNEQFF; CDR3 DNA: TGTGCCAGCTCAGGCGGGACCTACAATGAGCAGTTCTTC
V gene: TRBV28; J gene: TRBJ2-4; clone size: .; D gene: TRBD2; CDR3 protein: CASSSGGSVAKNIQYF; CDR3 DNA: TGTGCCAGCAGTTCCGGGGGGTCCGTAGCCAAAAACATTCAGTACTTC
V gene: TRBV9; J gene: TRBJ1-1; clone size: .; D gene: .; CDR3 protein: CASSGDMNTEAFF; CDR3 DNA: TGTGCCAGCAGCGGAGACATGAACACTGAAGCTTTCTTT
V gene: TRBV28; J gene: TRBJ1-5; clone size: .; D gene: TRBD1; CDR3 protein: CASSRDRVNQPQHF; CDR3 DNA: TGTGCCAGCAGTAGGGACAGGGTGAATCAGCCCCAGCATTTT
V gene: TRBV27; J gene: TRBJ2-7; clone size: .; D gene: TRBD2; CDR3 protein: CASSSAGAGNEQYF; CDR3 DNA: TGTGCCAGCAGTTCCGCGGGAGCCGGGAACGAGCAGTACTTC
V gene: TRBV2; J gene: TRBJ1-2; clone size: .; D gene: .; CDR3 protein: CASTMEEIHGYTF; CDR3 DNA: TGTGCCAGCACCATGGAGGAGATCCATGGCTACACCTTC
V gene: TRBV5-4; J gene: TRBJ2-5; clone size: once; D gene: .; CDR3 protein: CASSWTKGQAQYF; CDR3 DNA: TGTGCCAGCAGCTGGACGAAGGGGCAGGCCCAGTACTTC
V gene: TRBV30; J gene: TRBJ2-1; clone size: once; D gene: TRBD2; CDR3 protein: CAWSPRLLAGESNEQFF; CDR3 DNA: TGTGCCTGGAGTCCTCGTTTACTAGCGGGAGAGTCAAATGAGCAGTTCTTC
V gene: TRBV27; J gene: TRBJ2-7; clone size: .; D gene: TRBD1; CDR3 protein: CASIRTGPSYEQYF; CDR3 DNA: TGTGCCAGCATCCGGACAGGCCCATCCTACGAGCAGTACTTC
V gene: TRBV27; J gene: TRBJ1-5; clone size: .; D gene: .; CDR3 protein: CASSLGQVNQPQHF; CDR3 DNA: TGTGCCAGCAGTTTGGGGCAGGTGAATCAGCCCCAGCATTTT
V gene: TRBV5-4; J gene: TRBJ2-7; clone size: .; D gene: .; CDR3 protein: CASSRPGAYEQYF; CDR3 DNA: TGTGCCAGCAGCCGACCAGGGGCCTACGAGCAGTACTTC
V gene: TRBV27; J gene: TRBJ2-7; clone size: .; D gene: TRBD2; CDR3 protein: CASSLGTSGHEQYF; CDR3 DNA: TGTGCCAGCAGTTTAGGGACTAGCGGTCACGAGCAGTACTTC
V gene: TRBV5-1; J gene: TRBJ2-1; clone size: .; D gene: TRBD2; CDR3 protein: CASSLLAGGGNEQFF; CDR3 DNA: TGCGCCAGCAGCTTACTAGCGGGAGGGGGGAATGAGCAGTTCTTC
V gene: TRBV5-1; J gene: TRBJ2-7; clone size: .; D gene: .; CDR3 protein: CASSLAAGLRTYEQYF; CDR3 DNA: TGCGCCAGCAGCTTGGCCGCGGGGCTCCGTACCTACGAGCAGTACTTC
V gene: TRBV5-1; J gene: TRBJ2-3; clone size: .; D gene: TRBD2; CDR3 protein: CASSTGTSGRTDTQYF; CDR3 DNA: TGCGCCAGCAGCACCGGGACTAGCGGGAGGACAGATACGCAGTATTTT
V gene: TRBV6-5; J gene: TRBJ1-1; clone size: .; D gene: .; CDR3 protein: CASSRGGAINTEAFF; CDR3 DNA: TGTGCCAGCAGCCGAGGGGGGGCCATCAACACTGAAGCTTTCTTT
V gene: TRBV7-2; J gene: TRBJ2-2; clone size: .; D gene: .; CDR3 protein: CASSLDPGSSYTGELFF; CDR3 DNA: TGTGCCAGCAGCTTAGACCCCGGGAGTAGTTACACCGGGGAGCTGTTTTTT
V gene: TRBV5-6; J gene: TRBJ1-4; clone size: .; D gene: .; CDR3 protein: CASSVLSTGHLNEKLFF; CDR3 DNA: TGTGCCAGCAGCGTGTTATCTACGGGACACCTTAATGAAAAACTGTTTTTT
V gene: TRBV5-4; J gene: TRBJ2-3; clone size: .; D gene: .; CDR3 protein: CASSLRLVDTQYF; CDR3 DNA: TGTGCCAGCAGCTTAAGACTTGTAGATACGCAGTATTTT
V gene: TRBV9; J gene: TRBJ2-3; clone size: few; D gene: .; CDR3 protein: CASSVEGGRGTDTQYF; CDR3 DNA: TGTGCCAGCAGCGTAGAGGGGGGGCGCGGCACAGATACGCAGTATTTT
V gene: TRBV5-1; J gene: TRBJ1-5; clone size: .; D gene: .; CDR3 protein: CASSLLGAGNQPQHF; CDR3 DNA: TGCGCCAGCAGCTTGTTGGGGGCAGGGAATCAGCCCCAGCATTTT
V gene: TRBV25-1; J gene: TRBJ1-4; clone size: once; D gene: .; CDR3 protein: CASSGGQGRDEKLFF; CDR3 DNA: TGTGCCAGCAGTGGGGGACAAGGGAGAGATGAAAAACTGTTTTTT
V gene: TRBV30; J gene: TRBJ2-5; clone size: .; D gene: TRBD1; CDR3 protein: CAWSFQGAETQYF; CDR3 DNA: TGTGCCTGGAGCTTCCAGGGGGCAGAGACCCAGTACTTC
V gene: TRBV4-1; J gene: TRBJ2-1; clone size: .; D gene: TRBD2; CDR3 protein: CASSMTSGRANEQFF; CDR3 DNA: TGCGCCAGCAGCATGACTAGCGGGAGGGCAAATGAGCAGTTCTTC
V gene: TRBV10-1; J gene: TRBJ2-3; clone size: .; D gene: .; CDR3 protein: CASSETGLCTDTQYF; CDR3 DNA: TGCGCCAGCAGTGAGACAGGTCTTTGCACAGATACGCAGTATTTT
V gene: TRBV19; J gene: TRBJ2-1; clone size: once; D gene: .; CDR3 protein: CASSITGTDEQFF; CDR3 DNA: TGTGCCAGTAGTATAACAGGGACGGATGAGCAGTTCTTC
V gene: TRBV7-9; J gene: TRBJ1-2; clone size: .; D gene: TRBD1; CDR3 protein: CASSLESGAGGAFGYGYTF; CDR3 DNA: TGTGCCAGCAGCTTAGAGAGTGGGGCAGGGGGCGCCTTTGGCTATGGCTACACCTTC
V gene: TRBV11-3; J gene: TRBJ2-3; clone size: .; D gene: .; CDR3 protein: CASSSYRDADTQYF; CDR3 DNA: TGTGCCAGCAGCTCGTACAGGGACGCGGATACGCAGTATTTT
V gene: TRBV30; J gene: TRBJ1-1; clone size: .; D gene: .; CDR3 protein: CAWGTGGTEAFF; CDR3 DNA: TGTGCCTGGGGTACAGGTGGCACTGAAGCTTTCTTT
V gene: TRBV7-6; J gene: TRBJ2-3; clone size: .; D gene: .; CDR3 protein: CASSPSGGTYTAQYF; CDR3 DNA: TGTGCCAGTTCCCCCTCGGGCGGGACCTACACCGCGCAGTATTTT
V gene: TRBV4-2; J gene: TRBJ1-1; clone size: once; D gene: .; CDR3 protein: CASSQELRGNTEAFF; CDR3 DNA: TGTGCCAGCAGCCAGGAACTCAGGGGGAACACTGAAGCTTTCTTT
V gene: TRBV7-9; J gene: TRBJ1-6; clone size: .; D gene: TRBD1; CDR3 protein: CASSPPGDRVNSPLHF; CDR3 DNA: TGTGCCAGCAGCCCCCCGGGAGACAGGGTGAATTCACCCCTCCACTTT
V gene: TRBV5-1; J gene: TRBJ2-5; clone size: .; D gene: TRBD2; CDR3 protein: CASSSGLAGPQETQYF; CDR3 DNA: TGCGCCAGCAGCTCTGGACTAGCGGGACCCCAAGAGACCCAGTACTTC
V gene: TRBV10-3; J gene: TRBJ2-7; clone size: .; D gene: TRBD1; CDR3 protein: CAINGQGYEQYF; CDR3 DNA: TGTGCCATCAACGGACAGGGCTACGAGCAGTACTTC
V gene: TRBV4-1; J gene: TRBJ2-1; clone size: .; D gene: TRBD2; CDR3 protein: CASSQKAGEGDEQFF; CDR3 DNA: TGCGCCAGCAGCCAAAAAGCGGGAGAGGGCGATGAGCAGTTCTTC
V gene: TRBV5-6; J gene: TRBJ2-3; clone size: .; D gene: .; CDR3 protein: CASSLPHGGTDTQYF; CDR3 DNA: TGTGCCAGCAGCTTGCCTCACGGGGGCACAGATACGCAGTATTTT
V gene: TRBV2; J gene: TRBJ2-7; clone size: .; D gene: .; CDR3 protein: CASRTETGREQYF; CDR3 DNA: TGTGCCAGCAGGACTGAAACAGGGCGCGAGCAGTACTTC
V gene: TRBV7-9; J gene: TRBJ1-2; clone size: few; D gene: TRBD1; CDR3 protein: CASSLDRGGYGYTF; CDR3 DNA: TGTGCCAGCAGCTTGGACAGGGGAGGCTATGGCTACACCTTC
V gene: TRBV2; J gene: TRBJ1-2; clone size: few; D gene: .; CDR3 protein: CASKWTAETNYGYTF; CDR3 DNA: TGTGCCAGCAAATGGACAGCCGAGACTAACTATGGCTACACCTTC
V gene: TRBV18; J gene: TRBJ2-1; clone size: .; D gene: .; CDR3 protein: CASSPRNEQFF; CDR3 DNA: TGTGCCAGCTCACCCCGCAATGAGCAGTTCTTC
V gene: TRBV6-4; J gene: TRBJ2-7; clone size: .; D gene: TRBD2; CDR3 protein: CANPLSTSPSSYEQYF; CDR3 DNA: TGTGCCAATCCACTCTCGACTAGCCCGAGCTCCTACGAGCAGTACTTC
V gene: TRBV29-1; J gene: TRBJ2-3; clone size: few; D gene: TRBD1; CDR3 protein: CSVRQGLTDTQYF; CDR3 DNA: TGCAGCGTCCGACAGGGCCTCACAGATACGCAGTATTTT
V gene: TRBV2; J gene: TRBJ2-3; clone size: .; D gene: TRBD2; CDR3 protein: CASTGTSGFTDTQYF; CDR3 DNA: TGTGCCAGCACCGGGACTAGCGGATTCACAGATACGCAGTATTTT
V gene: TRBV9; J gene: TRBJ2-7; clone size: .; D gene: TRBD2; CDR3 protein: CASSGGGGAEQYF; CDR3 DNA: TGTGCCAGCAGCGGGGGGGGAGGGGCCGAGCAGTACTTC
V gene: TRBV7-2; J gene: TRBJ2-1; clone size: .; D gene: TRBD2; CDR3 protein: CASSLEAGGINEQFF; CDR3 DNA: TGTGCCAGCAGCTTAGAAGCGGGAGGCATTAATGAGCAGTTCTTC
V gene: TRBV28; J gene: TRBJ2-2; clone size: .; D gene: TRBD2; CDR3 protein: CASLSGTSTGELFF; CDR3 DNA: TGTGCCAGCCTGTCCGGGACTAGCACCGGGGAGCTGTTTTTT
V gene: TRBV29-1; J gene: TRBJ1-1; clone size: .; D gene: TRBD1; CDR3 protein: CSAAQGYTEAFF; CDR3 DNA: TGCAGCGCCGCACAGGGGTACACTGAAGCTTTCTTT
V gene: TRBV28; J gene: TRBJ1-5; clone size: .; D gene: TRBD1; CDR3 protein: CASGDSDQPQHF; CDR3 DNA: TGTGCCAGCGGGGACAGCGATCAGCCCCAGCATTTT
V gene: TRBV5-1; J gene: TRBJ2-1; clone size: .; D gene: TRBD2; CDR3 protein: CASSLRTSGGDEQFF; CDR3 DNA: TGCGCCAGCAGCTTAAGGACTAGCGGCGGCGATGAGCAGTTCTTC
V gene: TRBV11-2; J gene: TRBJ2-1; clone size: .; D gene: .; CDR3 protein: CASSPAPTSYNEQFF; CDR3 DNA: TGTGCCAGCAGCCCGGCCCCAACTAGTTACAATGAGCAGTTCTTC
V gene: TRBV28; J gene: TRBJ2-1; clone size: .; D gene: TRBD1; CDR3 protein: CASSHFKLTGVQGENEQFF; CDR3 DNA: TGTGCCAGCAGCCACTTCAAACTGACAGGCGTCCAGGGGGAGAATGAGCAGTTCTTC
V gene: TRBV5-1; J gene: TRBJ2-3; clone size: .; D gene: .; CDR3 protein: CASLASAATDTQYF; CDR3 DNA: TGCGCCAGCCTCGCTAGCGCGGCCACAGATACGCAGTATTTT
V gene: TRBV20-1; J gene: TRBJ1-1; clone size: .; D gene: .; CDR3 protein: CSASEDIEAFF; CDR3 DNA: TGCAGTGCTAGTGAGGACATTGAAGCTTTCTTT
V gene: TRBV11-3; J gene: TRBJ1-1; clone size: few; D gene: .; CDR3 protein: CASSLWEDTEAFF; CDR3 DNA: TGTGCCAGCAGCTTATGGGAGGACACTGAAGCTTTCTTT
V gene: TRBV4-1; J gene: TRBJ2-7; clone size: .; D gene: .; CDR3 protein: CASSQAVGTLTYEQYF; CDR3 DNA: TGCGCCAGCAGCCAAGCCGTCGGGACACTTACCTACGAGCAGTACTTC